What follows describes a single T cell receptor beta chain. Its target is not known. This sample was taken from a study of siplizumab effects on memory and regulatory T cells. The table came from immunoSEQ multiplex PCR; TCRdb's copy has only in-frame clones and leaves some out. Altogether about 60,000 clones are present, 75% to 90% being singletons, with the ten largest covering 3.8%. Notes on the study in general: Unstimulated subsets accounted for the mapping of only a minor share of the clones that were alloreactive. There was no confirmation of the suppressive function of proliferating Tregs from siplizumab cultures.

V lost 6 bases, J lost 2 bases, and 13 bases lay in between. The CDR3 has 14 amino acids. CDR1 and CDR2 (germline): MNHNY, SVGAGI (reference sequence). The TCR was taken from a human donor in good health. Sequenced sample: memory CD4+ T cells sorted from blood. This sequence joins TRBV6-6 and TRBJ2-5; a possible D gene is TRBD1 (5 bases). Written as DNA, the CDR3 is TGTGCCAGCAGACTCGGACACAGTCAAGAGACCCAGTACTTC. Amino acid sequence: CASRLGHSQETQYF.